The 19 T cell receptor beta chains in this list originate from one sample, sequenced in a study of OX40 agonist ivuxolimab in advanced cancers. Repertoires were generated with immunoSEQ multiplex PCR, while TCRdb's copy carries only in-frame clones and drops some. The sample has about 48,000 clones; around 88% are singletons. The sample was CD4+ or CD8+ T cells sorted from blood, taken in a trial of the OX40 agonist ivuxolimab. Source of these receptors: an adult with an advanced solid tumor such as melanoma, head and neck, liver or kidney cancer.

This clone has a single count. The gene calls are TRBV27 and TRBJ2-3, with 8 nucleotides matching TRBD1. With 3 bases clipped from V and 0 bases from J, the junction kept 2 bases outside the gene matches. The length of the CDR3 is 15 residues. The germline V gene encodes CDR1 MNHEY and CDR2 SMNVEV (reference sequence). The CDR3 loop reads CASSLGTGSTDTQYF. DNA of the CDR3: TGTGCCAGCAGTTTGGGGACAGGCAGCACAGATACGCAGTATTTT.

This chain connects TRBV16 to TRBJ2-1; D uncertain. Germline loops: CDR1 KGHSY, CDR2 FQNENV. This CDR3 comprises 13 residues. Trimming cost V 4 bases and J 3 bases, with 7 bases left between them. The CDR3 region has the DNA TGTGCCAGCAGCCCCTTGGGCTACAATGAGCAGTTCTTC. The encoded protein is CASSPLGYNEQFF.

The CDR3 loop reads CASSDLRDIGGEQYF. The CDR3 DNA follows: TGTGCCAGCAGCGACCTCCGGGACATAGGAGGCGAGCAGTACTTC. V and J are TRBV11-2 and TRBJ2-7; maybe TRBD1 (6 bases). Germline CDR1 is SGHAT and CDR2 is FQNNGV. The V gene lost 5 bases and the J gene lost 6 bases, with 20 bases spanning the gap. This CDR3 spans 15 amino acids.

The chain employs TRBV5-4 and TRBJ2-3, with 7 bases identical to TRBD2. The CDR3 loop spans 17 amino acids. V lost 4 bases to trimming and J lost 1 base; unmatched junction nucleotides: 12. The germline CDR1 and CDR2 sequences are SGHNT and YYREEE (reference sequence). The DNA of the CDR3 is TGTGCCAGCAGCGATGCTAGCGGAGGGGCCCGCACAGATACGCAGTATTTT. It is translated as CASSDASGGARTDTQYF.

This chain connects TRBV19 to TRBJ2-5, with unresolved D. Germline lookup yields CDR1 LNHDA and CDR2 SQIVND (reference sequence). The CDR3 contains 14 residues. V was shortened by 5 bases and J by 0 bases, with 10 bases between the two germline ends. CDR3 sequence (DNA): TGTGCCAGTAGTCCAACACAGTACCAAGAGACCCAGTACTTC. Amino acid sequence: CASSPTQYQETQYF.

The count of this clone is one. This sequence joins TRBV5-4 and TRBJ2-7; TRBD2 matches 12 bases. The CDR3 covers 15 residues. The V gene end was trimmed by 4 bases and the J gene end by 2 bases; junction bases not matched to a gene: 4. The germline CDR1 and CDR2 sequences are SGHNT and YYREEE (reference sequence). The CDR3 sequence is CASSTLAGGPYEQYF. CDR3 in DNA: TGTGCCAGCAGCACACTAGCGGGAGGTCCCTACGAGCAGTACTTC.

The chain joins TRBV7-6 to TRBJ2-1, with D tentatively TRBD2 (5 bases). The CDR3 totals 14 residues. V shed 0 bases and J shed 7 bases, with 10 bases lying between them. Germline V CDR1 and CDR2: SGHVS, FNYEAQ. The CDR3 region is CASSLALSGNEQFF. CDR3 nucleotides: TGTGCCAGCAGCTTAGCGCTCTCGGGGAATGAGCAGTTCTTC.

The gene calls are TRBV27 and TRBJ1-5, with D possibly matching TRBD1 (6 bases). The CDR3 sequence is 13 residues long. V shed 6 bases and J shed 5 bases, with 11 bases lying between them. Per the germline V gene, CDR1 is MNHEY and CDR2 is SMNVEV (reference sequence). CDR3 sequence: CASRQGSDQPQHF. The CDR3 DNA reads as TGTGCCAGCAGACAGGGATCGGATCAGCCCCAGCATTTT.

This clone occurred once. J is TRBJ1-1 and V is TRBV28; perhaps TRBD1 as D (6 bases). V was pared by 3 bases and J by 0 bases, with 14 bases between. CDR1 and CDR2 (germline): MDHEN, SYDVKM. The CDR3 runs 16 residues. CDR3: CASSFHGTNMNTEAFF. The CDR3 coding sequence is TGTGCCAGCAGTTTTCATGGGACAAACATGAACACTGAAGCTTTCTTT.

This chain connects TRBV27 to TRBJ2-6; no definite D call. V was pared by 6 bases and J by 0 bases, with 9 bases between. The germline V gene encodes CDR1 MNHEY and CDR2 SMNVEV (reference sequence). The CDR3 is 15 amino acids. CDR3: CASSPQTSGANVLTF. Written as DNA, the CDR3 is TGTGCCAGCAGCCCACAGACCTCTGGGGCCAACGTCCTGACTTTC.

V gene TRBV9 combines with J gene TRBJ2-1; 7 bases map to TRBD2. In germline, CDR1 is SGDLS, CDR2 YYNGEE. Germline trimming cut 4 bases from V and 6 bases from J; bases unmatched to any gene: 10. The CDR3 runs 15 residues. In nucleotides, the CDR3 is TGTGCCAGCAGCACGAGCGGGACGGGGGGCAATGAGCAGTTCTTC. Amino acid sequence: CASSTSGTGGNEQFF.

This chain links TRBV19 with TRBJ1-6, with D maybe TRBD1 (5 bases). Germline loops: CDR1 LNHDA, CDR2 SQIVND (reference sequence). V lost 3 bases to trimming and J lost 10 bases, with 13 bases between them. The CDR3 extends over 14 amino acids. The CDR3 DNA is TGTGCCAGTAGTATCCAGGGCTCGGGGTCACCCCTCCACTTT. Protein product: CASSIQGSGSPLHF. The whole variable domain, remainder taken from reference TRBV19 and TRBJ1-6, is DGGITQSPKYLFRKEGQNVTLSCEQNLNHDAMYWYRQDPGQGLRLIYYSQIVNDFQKGDIAEGYSVSREKKESFPLTVTSAQKNPTAFYLCASSIQGSGSPLHFGNGTRLTVT.

The gene calls are TRBV6-5 and TRBJ2-1, with D tentatively TRBD2 (6 bases). The CDR3 contains 15 residues. Germline CDR1 MNHEY, CDR2 SVGAGI. Trimming left V 6 bases short and J 1 base short, with 13 bases between. CDR3 residues: CASSPNSGSYNEQFF. CDR3 nucleotide sequence: TGTGCCAGCAGCCCGAACAGCGGGTCCTACAATGAGCAGTTCTTC.

The V call is TRBV7-9, the J call TRBJ1-1, with D possibly TRBD1 on 5 matching bases. The CDR3 covers 13 residues. V was pared by 5 bases and J by 1 base, with 8 bases between. Germline CDR1 reads SEHNR; CDR2 reads FQNEAQ (reference sequence). CDR3 sequence reads: CASSQGQNTEAFF. CDR3 in DNA: TGTGCCAGCAGCCAAGGACAGAACACTGAAGCTTTCTTT.

A remark on this clone: The same CDR3 arises from other DNA sequences in this sample as well. V and J are TRBV7-9 and TRBJ2-3; D uncertain. This CDR3 is 12 amino acids long. The V gene lost 3 bases and the J gene lost 6 bases, with 7 bases spanning the gap. Germline lookup yields CDR1 SEHNR and CDR2 FQNEAQ (reference sequence). The CDR3 sequence is CASSFSSDTQYF. The CDR3 DNA reads TGTGCCAGCAGCTTTTCCTCCGATACGCAGTATTTT.

The chain employs TRBV7-9 and TRBJ2-2, with D possibly being TRBD2 (6 bases). Per the germline V gene, CDR1 is SEHNR and CDR2 is FQNEAQ (reference sequence). The CDR3 runs 15 residues. Trimming shortened V by 8 bases and J by 0 bases, and 13 bases separated the two germline ends. The CDR3 DNA reads as TGTGCCAGCGGAGGGACGGGAGCGAACACCGGGGAGCTGTTTTTT. This translates into CASGGTGANTGELFF.

This chain joins TRBV2 and TRBJ1-3; D gene uncertain. V was clipped by 5 bases and J by 2 bases, with 13 bases between them. Germline lookup yields CDR1 SNHLY and CDR2 FYNNEI. The CDR3 spans 15 residues. For the CDR3, the DNA is TGTGCCAGCAGTACCATTTCCGAGACTGGAAACACCATATATTTT. It translates to CASSTISETGNTIYF.

V gene TRBV27 combines with J gene TRBJ1-5; tentatively, D is TRBD1 (5 bases). V gave up 4 bases and J gave up 1 base, with 11 bases separating them. The CDR3 contains 15 residues. Germline V gene sequence: CDR1 MNHEY, CDR2 SMNVEV (reference sequence). CDR3 in DNA: TGTGCCAGCAGTTCCTACGGGGGAAGCAATCAGCCCCAGCATTTT. It specifies CASSSYGGSNQPQHF.

The CDR3 region has the DNA TGTGCCAGCAGCTTAGCGCCCCAGACTAGCGGGGGCTCCTACAATGAGCAGTTCTTC. Protein sequence: CASSLAPQTSGGSYNEQFF. This rearrangement joins TRBV7-2 to TRBJ2-1, with TRBD2 matching 12 bases. The CDR3 is 19 amino acids. The V and J ends lost 0 bases and 0 bases, in that order; junction bases with no gene match: 6. Germline V lookup: CDR1 SGHTA, CDR2 FQGNSA.